The 27 T cell receptor beta chains in this list originate from one sample, sequenced in a study of blood T cell repertoires in COVID-19. Profiling relied on immunoSEQ multiplex PCR, and the TCRdb table lists in-frame clones only, not all of them. The sample contains about 52,000 clones, approximately 85% of which appear only once. Sequenced input: peripheral blood. All receptors derive from a woman of 80 years or more with acute or convalescent COVID-19.

The CDR3 region is CASSEALRGSRHEQYV. For the CDR3, the DNA is TGTGCCAGCAGTGAAGCGCTTAGGGGGAGTAGGCACGAGCAGTACGTC. V gene TRBV6-1 combines with J gene TRBJ2-7, with D possibly TRBD1 on 6 matching bases. The CDR3 runs 16 residues. The ends were cut back, 0 bases at V and 5 bases at J, with 17 bases in the middle. Germline CDR1 reads MNHNS; CDR2 reads SASEGT.

The J gene is TRBJ2-3, the V gene TRBV3-1 (or the pseudogene TRBV3-2); 9 bases fit TRBD1. Germline V gene sequence: CDR1 LGHDT, CDR2 YNNKEL (reference sequence). V shed 4 bases and J 3 bases; nucleotides not matched to a gene: 2. The CDR3 contains 14 residues. DNA of the CDR3: TGTGCCAGCAGCCGGGACAGGGTTACAGATACGCAGTATTTT. Amino acids: CASSRDRVTDTQYF.

The chain combines TRBV4-2 with TRBJ1-2, with D perhaps TRBD1 (5 bases). Germline V gene data show CDR1 as LGHNA and CDR2 as YNFKEQ. The CDR3 extends over 16 amino acids. V was clipped by 4 bases and J by 4 bases, with 19 bases between them. CDR3 residues: CASSLVSGDLGYGYTF. In nucleotides, the CDR3 is TGTGCCAGCAGCCTCGTATCGGGGGACCTAGGCTATGGCTACACCTTC.

The rearrangement uses TRBV12-3 or TRBV12-4 and TRBJ2-3; perhaps TRBD2 as D (7 bases). Deletions cut 3 bases from V and 6 bases from J, with 10 bases between. There are 13 residues in the CDR3. The CDR3 bases are TGTGCCAGCAGTTTTCGGGGGGCCGATACGCAGTATTTT. Translating it yields CASSFRGADTQYF.

The genes are TRBV2 and TRBJ1-5; D uncertain. CDR3 length: 13 amino acids. Trimming removed 5 bases at V and 7 bases at J, with 12 bases between. Germline-derived CDR1 and CDR2 are SNHLY and FYNNEI. The CDR3: CASSRGPGQPQHF. In DNA, the CDR3 is TGTGCCAGCAGTCGAGGGCCGGGGCAGCCCCAGCATTTT. The full variable domain, in which reference TRBV2 and TRBJ1-5 provide the parts outside the CDR3, is EPEVTQTPSHQVTQMGQEVILRCVPISNHLYFYWYRQILGQKVEFLVSFYNNEISEKSEIFDDQFSVERPDGSNFTLKIRSTKLEDSAMYFCASSRGPGQPQHFGDGTRLSIL.

This clone was picked up one time. This chain uses TRBV18 with TRBJ1-1; tentative D call: TRBD1 (6 bases). The CDR3 contains 15 residues. Germline-derived CDR1 and CDR2 are KGHSH and LQKENI. Trimming removed 1 base from V and 2 bases from J, with 11 bases in between. DNA of the CDR3: TGTGCCAGCTCACCACGCCAGGGGCCCAACACTGAAGCTTTCTTT. Protein: CASSPRQGPNTEAFF.

The chain links TRBV5-4 to TRBJ1-1; perhaps TRBD1 as D (5 bases). From germline, CDR1 is SGHNT and CDR2 YYREEE (reference sequence). This CDR3 is 15 amino acids long. Trimming removed 5 bases from V and 4 bases from J, with 18 bases in between. DNA of the CDR3: TGTGCCAGCAGTCCCCCCAGGGTAGGGATCACTGAAGCTTTCTTT. It yields the protein CASSPPRVGITEAFF.

J is TRBJ2-2 and V is TRBV28, with TRBD2 as a possible D gene (5 bases). The V and J ends lost 6 bases and 3 bases respectively, with 17 bases between them. The germline V gene encodes CDR1 MDHEN and CDR2 SYDVKM. The CDR3 runs to 16 residues. The CDR3 DNA is TGTGCCAGCAGCTCCCCCTCGAAGGACTACACCGGGGAGCTGTTTTTT. It codes for CASSSPSKDYTGELFF.

This chain joins TRBV5-1 and TRBJ1-5, with 8 bases matching TRBD1. The germline gives CDR1 SGHRS, CDR2 YFSETQ. V gave up 3 bases and J gave up 6 bases; unmatched junction bases: 5. CDR3 length equals 14 residues. The CDR3 DNA reads as TGCGCCAGCAGCTCCGGACAGGGCGGTCAGCCCCAGCATTTT. Amino acid sequence: CASSSGQGGQPQHF.

V usage is TRBV2 and J usage is TRBJ1-6, with D hard to call. CDR1 is SNHLY, CDR2 FYNNEI, per germline. The CDR3 runs to 13 residues. Trimming removed 2 bases at V and 7 bases at J, with 6 bases between. The CDR3 is CASSEIQNSPLHF. The DNA for the CDR3 is TGTGCCAGCAGTGAAATTCAGAATTCACCCCTCCACTTT.

CDR3 loop: CASSRHRGHTEAFF. The CDR3 DNA sequence: TGTGCCAGTAGTAGACACAGGGGTCACACTGAAGCTTTCTTT. The J gene is TRBJ1-1, the V gene TRBV19, with 7 nucleotides matching TRBD1. With V trimmed by 4 bases and J by 3 bases, 5 bases remained unmatched. The CDR3 loop spans 14 amino acids. In germline, CDR1 is LNHDA, CDR2 SQIVND (reference sequence).

The gene calls are TRBV7-9 and TRBJ2-7; 9 bases are shared with TRBD1. The germline V gene encodes CDR1 SEHNR and CDR2 FQNEAQ (reference sequence). V lost 5 bases to trimming and J lost 4 bases; unmatched junction nucleotides: 6. The CDR3 extends over 14 amino acids. DNA of the CDR3: TGTGCCAGCAGCCTCCGGGACAGGGCATACGAGCAGTACTTC. The encoded protein is CASSLRDRAYEQYF.

CDR3 in amino acids: CASSGRDREGTEAFF. CDR3 in DNA: TGTGCCAGCAGCGGACGGGACAGGGAAGGTACTGAAGCTTTCTTT. This chain uses TRBV21-1 with TRBJ1-1; whether TRBD1, the table's D call, matches the DNA was not checked. TRBV21-1 represents a pseudogene. The CDR3 is made up of 15 amino acids.

This sequence joins TRBV6-5 and TRBJ2-5; 14 nucleotides agree with TRBD2. From germline, CDR1 is MNHEY and CDR2 SVGAGI. The CDR3 extends over 14 amino acids. V shed 9 bases, J shed 4 bases, and the junction held 4 bases outside the gene matches. The CDR3 is CASRLAGGRETQYF. The CDR3 DNA sequence: TGTGCCAGTAGACTAGCGGGAGGGAGAGAGACCCAGTACTTC.

The chain carries TRBV24-1 and TRBJ1-5; 8 nucleotides align to TRBD1. The CDR3 is 18 residues long. Germline V gives CDR1 KGHDR, CDR2 SFDVKD. The V gene end was trimmed by 4 bases and the J gene end by 6 bases; junction bases not matched to a gene: 16. The CDR3 loop reads CATSDLGFDRGLCQPQHF. CDR3 coding DNA: TGTGCCACCAGTGACCTGGGGTTTGACAGGGGTTTATGTCAGCCCCAGCATTTT.

The gene calls are TRBV10-3 and TRBJ2-3; TRBD2 agrees at 9 bases. The germline CDR1 and CDR2 sequences are ENHRY and SYGVKD. Unmatched junction bases numbered 5, after V lost 3 bases and J lost 4 bases. CDR3 length: 15 amino acids. CDR3 sequence (DNA): TGTGCCATCAGTGAAAATAGCGGGAGTGCAGATACGCAGTATTTT. Translation gives CAISENSGSADTQYF.

By share, this clone counts as medium-sized (0.01 to 0.1%). V and J are TRBV28 and TRBJ1-6, with 7 bases aligning to TRBD1. V shed 4 bases, J shed 1 base, and the junction held 7 bases outside the gene matches. The CDR3 extends over 17 amino acids. CDR1 and CDR2 (germline): MDHEN, SYDVKM. CDR3 sequence reads: CASSSRVQGSYNSPLHF. DNA of the CDR3: TGTGCCAGCAGTTCGAGGGTACAGGGGTCCTATAATTCACCCCTCCACTTT.

This chain uses TRBV21-1 with TRBJ2-1; the table's TRBD2 call for D was not verified on the DNA. TRBV21-1 is shown as a pseudogene. This CDR3 contains 14 residues. CDR3 loop: CASSMRIPYNEQFF. CDR3 coding DNA: TGTGCCAGCAGCATGCGAATACCCTACAATGAGCAGTTCTTC.

The CDR3 bases are TGTGCCAGCACCCTCCTCGACAGTACCTACGAGCAGTACTTC. This translates into CASTLLDSTYEQYF. This chain links TRBV5-8 with TRBJ2-7; D perhaps matches TRBD1 (5 bases). Trimming left V 6 bases short and J 2 bases short, with 15 bases between. The CDR3 length is 14 residues. Germline CDR1 and CDR2: SGHTS and YDEGEE.

The chain links TRBV11-2 to TRBJ1-6, with 8 bases lining up with TRBD1. V was clipped by 3 bases and J by 9 bases; unmatched bases: 4. Germline V gives CDR1 SGHAT, CDR2 FQNNGV. The CDR3 has 14 residues. The DNA of the CDR3 is TGTGCCAGCAGCTTCGGACAGGGATCTTCACCCCTCCACTTT. Its protein is CASSFGQGSSPLHF.

The chain is built from TRBV9 and TRBJ2-2; 9 nucleotides match TRBD2. Germline V gene data show CDR1 as SGDLS and CDR2 as YYNGEE. This CDR3 contains 15 residues. V trimming: 0 bases; J trimming: 8 bases; junction bases outside the gene matches: 5. The CDR3 DNA reads as TGTGCCAGCAGCGTAGACTTTAGCGGGAGAGGGGAGCTGTTTTTT. This encodes CASSVDFSGRGELFF.

J is TRBJ1-1 and V is TRBV6-6; possibly TRBD1 for D (6 bases). CDR1 is MNHNY and CDR2 is SVGAGI in the germline V gene (reference sequence). Trimming cost V 6 bases and J 3 bases, with 14 bases left between them. The CDR3 extends over 14 amino acids. The CDR3 loop reads CASRRLQGYTEAFF. The CDR3 nucleotides read TGTGCCAGCAGGCGACTACAGGGATACACTGAAGCTTTCTTT.

The CDR3 coding sequence is TGTGCCAGTGGAAACAGGGAGGGAAATTCACCCCTCCACTTT. Amino acid sequence: CASGNREGNSPLHF. The V call is TRBV19, the J call TRBJ1-6; D perhaps matches TRBD1 (6 bases). V was pared by 8 bases and J by 7 bases, with 15 bases between. This CDR3 is built from 14 residues. Germline V CDR1 and CDR2: LNHDA, SQIVND (reference sequence).

This chain joins TRBV11-1 and TRBJ1-1, with no clear D. Per germline, CDR1 SGHAT and CDR2 FQDESV (reference sequence). The CDR3 contains 13 residues. The germline V and J ends were trimmed by 5 bases and 1 base, with 8 bases remaining between them. The CDR3 spells CASSPPPNTEAFF. The CDR3 region has the DNA TGTGCCAGCAGCCCCCCTCCGAACACTGAAGCTTTCTTT. The full variable domain, rest sourced from reference TRBV11-1 and TRBJ1-1, is EAEVAQSPRYKITEKSQAVAFWCDPISGHATLYWYRQILGQGPELLVQFQDESVVDDSQLPKDRFSAERLKGVDSTLKIQPAELGDSAMYLCASSPPPNTEAFFGQGTRLTVV.

This chain connects TRBV27 to TRBJ2-2; 9 positions match TRBD1. V trimming: 4 bases; J trimming: 6 bases; junction bases outside the gene matches: 12. The CDR3 has 17 amino acids. CDR1 and CDR2 from the germline V gene are MNHEY and SMNVEV (reference sequence). CDR3 in amino acids: CASSSLSGTGKAGELFF. The CDR3 DNA is TGTGCCAGCAGTTCACTATCCGGGACAGGGAAAGCCGGGGAGCTGTTTTTT.

This sequence joins TRBV11-3 and TRBJ1-2; 9 positions agree with TRBD1. The trim removed 6 bases at V and 6 bases at J, leaving 14 bases unmatched. CDR1 is SGHNT, CDR2 YENEEA, per germline. The CDR3 contains 16 residues. The CDR3 DNA reads TGTGCCAGCAGTTTAACGGCCGAGGGACAGGGAGATGGCTACACCTTC. Amino acids: CASSLTAEGQGDGYTF.

V and J are TRBV19 and TRBJ1-4; TRBD1 might be the D (5 bases). Germline V gene lookup returns CDR1 LNHDA and CDR2 SQIVND (reference sequence). The germline V and J ends were trimmed by 5 bases and 8 bases, with 15 bases remaining between them. The CDR3 totals 14 residues. CDR3 nucleotides: TGTGCCAGTAGTCCTGGGGCAGGCCGGGAAAAACTGTTTTTT. Translating it yields CASSPGAGREKLFF.